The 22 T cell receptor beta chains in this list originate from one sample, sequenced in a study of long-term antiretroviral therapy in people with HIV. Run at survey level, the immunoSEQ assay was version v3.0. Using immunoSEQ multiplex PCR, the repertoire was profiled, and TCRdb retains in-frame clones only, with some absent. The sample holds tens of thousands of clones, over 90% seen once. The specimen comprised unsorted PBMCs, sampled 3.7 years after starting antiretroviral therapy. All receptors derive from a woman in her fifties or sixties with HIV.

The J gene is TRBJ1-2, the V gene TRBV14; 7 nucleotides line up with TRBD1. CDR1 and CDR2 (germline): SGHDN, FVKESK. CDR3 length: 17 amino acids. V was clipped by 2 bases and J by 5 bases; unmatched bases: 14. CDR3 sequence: CASSQFTGALAVYGYTF. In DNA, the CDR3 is TGTGCCAGCAGCCAATTCACAGGGGCGCTAGCAGTGTATGGCTACACCTTC.

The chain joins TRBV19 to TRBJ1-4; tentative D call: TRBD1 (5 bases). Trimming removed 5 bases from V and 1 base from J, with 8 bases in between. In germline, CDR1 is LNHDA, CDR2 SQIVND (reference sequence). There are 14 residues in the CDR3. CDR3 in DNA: TGTGCCAGTAGTCGGGGGGGAACTAATGAAAAACTGTTTTTT. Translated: CASSRGGTNEKLFF.

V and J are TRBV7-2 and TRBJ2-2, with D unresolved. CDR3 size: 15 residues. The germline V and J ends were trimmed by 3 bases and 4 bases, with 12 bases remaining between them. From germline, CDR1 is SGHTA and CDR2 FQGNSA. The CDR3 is CASSFQMVTTGELFF. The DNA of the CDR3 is TGTGCCAGCAGCTTTCAGATGGTAACCACCGGGGAGCTGTTTTTT.

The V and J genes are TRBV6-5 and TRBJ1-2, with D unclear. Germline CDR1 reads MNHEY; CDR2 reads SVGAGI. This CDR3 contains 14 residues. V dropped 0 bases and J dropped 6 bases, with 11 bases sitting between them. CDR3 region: CASSYSKWKHGYTF. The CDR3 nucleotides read TGTGCCAGCAGTTACTCGAAGTGGAAACATGGCTACACCTTC.

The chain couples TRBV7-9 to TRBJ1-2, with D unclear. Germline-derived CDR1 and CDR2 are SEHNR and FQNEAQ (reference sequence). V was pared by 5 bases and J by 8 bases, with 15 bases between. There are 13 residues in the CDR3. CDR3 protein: CASSPEGYRGYTF. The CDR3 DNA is TGTGCCAGCAGCCCGGAGGGTTATCGAGGCTACACCTTC.

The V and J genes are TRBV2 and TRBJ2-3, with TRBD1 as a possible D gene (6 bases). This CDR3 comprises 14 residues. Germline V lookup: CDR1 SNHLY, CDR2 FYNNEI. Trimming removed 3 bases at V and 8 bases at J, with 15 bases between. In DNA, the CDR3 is TGTGCCAGCAGTGACGCGTACCGACAGGTTACGCAGTATTTT. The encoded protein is CASSDAYRQVTQYF.

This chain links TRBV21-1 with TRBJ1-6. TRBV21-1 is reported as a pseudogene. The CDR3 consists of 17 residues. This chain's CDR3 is CASSKGGDVRYNSPLHF. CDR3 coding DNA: TGTGCCAGCAGCAAAGGGGGGGACGTCCGGTATAATTCACCCCTCCACTTT.

CDR3 DNA: TGTGCCAGCAGCTCCTCAGGGGACTTAAATGAAAAACTGTTTTTT. Protein sequence: CASSSSGDLNEKLFF. The chain carries TRBV7-9 and TRBJ1-4, with D possibly TRBD1 on 6 matching bases. In germline, CDR1 is SEHNR, CDR2 FQNEAQ (reference sequence). The length of the CDR3 is 15 residues. V shed 4 bases and J shed 5 bases, with 14 bases lying between them.

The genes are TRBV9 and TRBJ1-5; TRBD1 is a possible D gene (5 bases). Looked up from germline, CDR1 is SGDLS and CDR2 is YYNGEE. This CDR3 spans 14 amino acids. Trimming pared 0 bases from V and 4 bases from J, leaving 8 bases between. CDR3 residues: CASSVGSGNQPQHF. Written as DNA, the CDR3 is TGTGCCAGCAGCGTAGGGTCAGGGAATCAGCCCCAGCATTTT.

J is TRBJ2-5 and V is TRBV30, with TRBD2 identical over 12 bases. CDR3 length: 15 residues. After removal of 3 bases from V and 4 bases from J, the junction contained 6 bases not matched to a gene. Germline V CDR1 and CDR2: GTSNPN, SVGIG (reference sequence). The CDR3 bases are TGTGCCTGGAGCCTCCTAGCGGGGGGGGCAGAGACCCAGTACTTC. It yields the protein CAWSLLAGGAETQYF.

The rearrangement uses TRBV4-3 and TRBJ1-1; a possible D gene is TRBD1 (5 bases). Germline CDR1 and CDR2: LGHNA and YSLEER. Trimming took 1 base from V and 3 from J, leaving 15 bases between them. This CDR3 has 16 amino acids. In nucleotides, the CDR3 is TGCGCCAGCAGCCAAGGGTCCGCAGGGAGGGACACTGAAGCTTTCTTT. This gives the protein CASSQGSAGRDTEAFF.

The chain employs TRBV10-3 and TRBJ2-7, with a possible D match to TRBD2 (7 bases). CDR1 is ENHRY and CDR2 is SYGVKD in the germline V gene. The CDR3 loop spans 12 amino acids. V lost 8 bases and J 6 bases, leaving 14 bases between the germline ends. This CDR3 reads CAIGGAGGEQYF. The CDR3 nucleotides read TGTGCCATCGGGGGGGCGGGCGGCGAGCAGTACTTC.

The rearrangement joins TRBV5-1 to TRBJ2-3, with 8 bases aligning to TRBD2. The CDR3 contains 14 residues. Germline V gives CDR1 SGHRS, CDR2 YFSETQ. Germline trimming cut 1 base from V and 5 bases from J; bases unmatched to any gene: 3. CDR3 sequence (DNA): TGCGCCAGCAGCTTGAGCCGGGGGGGAGATACGCAGTATTTT. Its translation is CASSLSRGGDTQYF.

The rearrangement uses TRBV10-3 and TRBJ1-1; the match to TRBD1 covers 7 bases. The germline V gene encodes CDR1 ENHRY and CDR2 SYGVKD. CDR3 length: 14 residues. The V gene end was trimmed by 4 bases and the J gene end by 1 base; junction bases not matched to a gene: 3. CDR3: CAISGGGRNTEAFF. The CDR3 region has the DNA TGTGCCATCAGTGGAGGGGGCAGGAACACTGAAGCTTTCTTT.

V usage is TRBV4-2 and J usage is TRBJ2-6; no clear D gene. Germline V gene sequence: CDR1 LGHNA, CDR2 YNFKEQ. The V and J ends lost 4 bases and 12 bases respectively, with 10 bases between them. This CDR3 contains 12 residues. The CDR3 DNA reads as TGTGCCAGCAGCCCTAAGGGTCCCGTCCTGACTTTC. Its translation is CASSPKGPVLTF.

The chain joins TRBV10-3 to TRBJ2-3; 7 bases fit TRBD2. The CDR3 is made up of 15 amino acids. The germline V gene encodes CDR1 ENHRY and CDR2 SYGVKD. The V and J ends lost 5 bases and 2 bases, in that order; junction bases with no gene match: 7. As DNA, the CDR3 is TGTGCCATCAGTCCCGGGGGGACCCCCACAGATACGCAGTATTTT. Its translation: CAISPGGTPTDTQYF.

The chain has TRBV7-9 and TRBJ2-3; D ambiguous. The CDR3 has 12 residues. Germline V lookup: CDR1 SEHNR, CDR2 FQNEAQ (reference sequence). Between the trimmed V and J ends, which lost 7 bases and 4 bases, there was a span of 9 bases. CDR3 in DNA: TGTGCCAGCACATTTTTGGCAGATACGCAGTATTTT. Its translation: CASTFLADTQYF.

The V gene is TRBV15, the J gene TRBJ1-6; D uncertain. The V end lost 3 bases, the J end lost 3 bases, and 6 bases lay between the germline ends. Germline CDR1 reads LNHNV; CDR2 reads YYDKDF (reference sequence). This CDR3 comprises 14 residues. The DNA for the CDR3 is TGTGCCACCAGCAGGCCCATCTATAATTCACCCCTCCACTTT. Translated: CATSRPIYNSPLHF.

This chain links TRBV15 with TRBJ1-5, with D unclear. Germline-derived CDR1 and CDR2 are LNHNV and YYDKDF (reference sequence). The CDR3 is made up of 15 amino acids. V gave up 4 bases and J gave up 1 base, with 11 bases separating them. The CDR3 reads CATSTVGSSNQPQHF. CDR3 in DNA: TGTGCCACCAGCACAGTCGGCTCGAGCAATCAGCCCCAGCATTTT.

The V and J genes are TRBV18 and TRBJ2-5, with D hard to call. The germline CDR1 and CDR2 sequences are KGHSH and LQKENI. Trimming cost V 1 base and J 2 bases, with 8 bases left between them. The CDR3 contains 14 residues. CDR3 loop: CASSPQGIQETQYF. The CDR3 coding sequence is TGTGCCAGCTCACCACAGGGCATACAAGAGACCCAGTACTTC.

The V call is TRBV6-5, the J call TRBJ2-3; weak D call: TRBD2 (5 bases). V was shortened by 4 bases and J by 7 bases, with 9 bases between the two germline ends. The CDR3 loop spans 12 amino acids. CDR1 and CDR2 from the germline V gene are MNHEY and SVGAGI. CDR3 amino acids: CASSLDFYTQYF. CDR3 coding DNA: TGTGCCAGCAGTTTGGACTTTTATACGCAGTATTTT.

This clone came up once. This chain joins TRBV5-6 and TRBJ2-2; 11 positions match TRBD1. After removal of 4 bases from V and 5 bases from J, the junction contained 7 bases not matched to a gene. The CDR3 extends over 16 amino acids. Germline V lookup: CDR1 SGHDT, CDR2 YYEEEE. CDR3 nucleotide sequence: TGTGCCAGCAGCCGGGTTGGACAGGGGGCAACCGGGGAGCTGTTTTTT. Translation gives CASSRVGQGATGELFF.